This entry concerns a single TCR beta chain. This specimen belongs to a study of blood T cell repertoires in COVID-19. The method was immunoSEQ multiplex PCR; TCRdb's version includes in-frame clones alone and lacks a portion of them. The data contain roughly 140,000 clones, more than 75% of them singletons. The CDR3 has 17 residues. The germline V gene has CDR1 SGHNT and CDR2 YYREEE (reference sequence). Germline trimming cut 0 bases from V and 2 bases from J; bases unmatched to any gene: 5. This clonotype originated in a man aged 60 to 69 with acute or convalescent COVID-19. Specimen: peripheral blood. The chain carries TRBV5-4 and TRBJ1-3; 10 nucleotides line up with TRBD1. CDR3 DNA: TGTGCCAGCAGCTTGGGTTCCGGGACAGGGGCTGGAAACACCATATATTTT. Residues: CASSLGSGTGAGNTIYF.